These 8 T cell receptor beta chains originate from one sample sequenced in a study of neurological immune-mediated disorders. TCRdb redid the calling of the 5' RACE reads with MiXCR, one entry per CDR3 protein. The data hold 30,000 or so distinct CDR3 sequences, with under 6% observed a single time. Sequenced input: PBMCs. Receptors originate from a man between 18 and 29 years old in good health.

This clonotype was counted at least ten times. V gene TRBV7-2 combines with J gene TRBJ1-4; D is possibly TRBD1 (6 bases). The CDR3 spans 14 residues. From germline, CDR1 is SGHTA and CDR2 FQGNSA. V lost 3 bases, J lost 8 bases, and 13 bases lay in between. The CDR3 reads CASSLKQGEEKLFF. As DNA, the CDR3 is TGTGCCAGCAGCTTGAAACAGGGAGAGGAAAAACTGTTTTTT.

In its sample, this clonotype was seen many times. The chain recombines TRBV3-1 with TRBJ2-1; 8 positions agree with TRBD2. This CDR3 region has 19 residues. Germline loops: CDR1 LGHDT, CDR2 YNNKEL (reference sequence). The V gene end was trimmed by 4 bases and the J gene end by 2 bases; junction bases not matched to a gene: 16. The CDR3 region is CASSPRGGGNYLPYNEQFF. The CDR3 DNA sequence: TGTGCCAGCAGCCCCCGAGGCGGGGGGAACTACCTTCCCTACAATGAGCAGTTCTTC.

This clonotype has at least ten counts. This sequence joins TRBV7-3 and TRBJ2-1; 11 bases align to TRBD2. This CDR3 has 14 amino acids. J lost 9 bases, V lost 4 bases, and 5 bases had no gene match. Germline lookup yields CDR1 SGHTA and CDR2 FQGTGA. The CDR3 bases are TGTGCCAGCAGCTCGGGACTAGCGGCGGGTGAGCAGTTCTTC. Translated, it gives CASSSGLAAGEQFF.

In its sample, this clonotype was seen many times. The chain couples TRBV15 to TRBJ1-5; 9 bases map to TRBD1. In germline, CDR1 is LNHNV, CDR2 YYDKDF (reference sequence). J gave up 0 bases and V 6 bases, and 9 bases lay outside the gene matches. CDR3 length: 17 amino acids. CDR3 in amino acids: CATRRDRALNSNQPQHF. The CDR3 DNA sequence: TGTGCCACCAGGAGGGACAGGGCTCTTAATAGCAATCAGCCCCAGCATTTT.

This clonotype was counted ten times or more. The chain uses TRBV7-6 and TRBJ2-7, with 9 bases aligning to TRBD1. J was trimmed by 4 bases and V by 5 bases; bases with no gene match: 6. Germline V gene sequence: CDR1 SGHVS, CDR2 FNYEAQ. CDR3 length: 14 residues. This CDR3 is CASSLETGGYEQYF. The CDR3 nucleotides are TGTGCCAGCAGCCTGGAGACAGGGGGGTACGAGCAGTACTTC.

Ten or more counts support this clonotype. The rearrangement links TRBV5-6 to TRBJ1-5; D unresolved. Germline V gene sequence: CDR1 SGHDT, CDR2 YYEEEE. The length of the CDR3 is 16 residues. Trimming took off 4 bases at V and 0 bases at J, with 14 bases between the two ends. CDR3 coding DNA: TGTGCCAGCAGCCTGGGAGGTCCGTATAGCAATCAGCCCCAGCATTTT. Amino acids: CASSLGGPYSNQPQHF. The full variable domain, completed using reference TRBV5-6 and TRBJ1-5, is DAGVTQSPTHLIKTRGQQVTLRCSPKSGHDTVSWYQQALGQGPQFIFQYYEEEERQRGNFPDRFSGHQFPNYSSELNVNALLLGDSALYLCASSLGGPYSNQPQHFGDGTRLSIL.

This clonotype has at least ten counts. The chain carries TRBV7-2 and TRBJ1-2; 7 bases line up with TRBD1. The CDR3 has 13 residues. Germline lookup yields CDR1 SGHTA and CDR2 FQGNSA. The ends lost 6 bases at V and 8 bases at J; junction bases unmatched: 9. This CDR3 is CASSMTGIGGYTF. CDR3 in DNA: TGTGCCAGCAGTATGACAGGGATTGGCGGCTACACCTTC.

The table lists this clonotype with many counts. The chain links TRBV18 to TRBJ1-5; tentative D call: TRBD1 (5 bases). This CDR3 region has 15 residues. Germline V gene data show CDR1 as KGHSH and CDR2 as LQKENI. V shed 6 bases and J shed 0 bases, with 12 bases lying between them. For the CDR3, the DNA is TGTGCCAGCTCCCCCGACGGACATAGCAATCAGCCCCAGCATTTT. It yields the protein CASSPDGHSNQPQHF.